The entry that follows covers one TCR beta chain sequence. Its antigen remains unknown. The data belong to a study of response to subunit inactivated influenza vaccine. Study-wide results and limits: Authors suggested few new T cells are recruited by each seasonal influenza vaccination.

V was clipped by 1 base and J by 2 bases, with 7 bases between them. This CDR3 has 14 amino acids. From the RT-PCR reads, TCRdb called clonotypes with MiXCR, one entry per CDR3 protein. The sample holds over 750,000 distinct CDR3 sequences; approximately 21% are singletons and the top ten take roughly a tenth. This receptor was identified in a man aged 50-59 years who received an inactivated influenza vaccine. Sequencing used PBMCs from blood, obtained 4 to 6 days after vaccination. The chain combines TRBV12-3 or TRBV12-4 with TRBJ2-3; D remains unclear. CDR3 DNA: TGTGCCAGCAGTTTAGTAAGGCTCACAGATACGCAGTATTTT. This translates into CASSLVRLTDTQYF.